These 9 T cell receptor beta chains originate from one sample sequenced in a study of CD8+CD57+ T cells in acquired aplastic anemia. CDR3 and TCR beta VDJ profiling relied on a genomic DNA template. Each CDR3 protein is one row after TCRdb ran MiXCR on the reads. The repertoire holds hundreds of thousands of distinct CDR3 sequences, with approximately 70% as singletons. The sequencing sample was made of sorted CD4+, CD8+, or CD8+CD57+ T cells (not recorded which) from PBMCs. These receptor sequences come from a human donor in good health, serving as a control.

Ten or more counts support this clonotype. The V call is TRBV20-1, the J call TRBJ2-5; 7 bases align to TRBD1. This CDR3 spans 14 amino acids. Germline loops: CDR1 DFQATT, CDR2 SNEGSKA (reference sequence). With V trimmed by 4 bases and J by 8 bases, 13 bases remained unmatched. CDR3 amino acids: CSAIPGTDGQTQYF. The DNA for the CDR3 is TGCAGTGCTATTCCCGGGACAGATGGCCAAACCCAGTACTTC.

There are many counts of this clonotype. J is TRBJ2-2 and V is TRBV9, with TRBD1 matching over 8 bases. Trimming took 3 bases from V and 5 from J; bases not matched to a gene: 3. The CDR3 spans 14 residues. Germline V gene data show CDR1 as SGDLS and CDR2 as YYNGEE. The DNA for the CDR3 is TGTGCCAGCAGCGCAGGACAGGGTACCGGGGAGCTGTTTTTT. Translation: CASSAGQGTGELFF.

As regards this clonotype: Likely a read error: the CDR3 ends without its conserved phenylalanine or tryptophan. The chain couples TRBV7-2 to TRBJ2-5; 11 bases are a match to TRBD1. V shed 3 bases, J shed 8 bases, and the junction held 14 bases outside the gene matches. CDR3 length equals 17 residues. Germline V gene data show CDR1 as SGHTA and CDR2 as FQGNSA. As DNA, the CDR3 is TGTGCCAGCAGCTTCTCCGGGACAGGGGGAAACACCATAACCCAGTACTCC. It specifies CASSFSGTGGNTITQYS.

V and J are TRBV2 and TRBJ2-4; no definite D call. TRBJ2-7 matches the DNA end more closely, so the J call is doubtful. CDR1 and CDR2 from the germline V gene are SNHLY and FYNNEI. The CDR3 covers 13 residues. The CDR3 reads CASSGSGTDEQYF. The DNA for the CDR3 is TGTGCCAGCAGTGGGTCCGGCACAGACGAGCAGTACTTC.

In its sample, this clonotype was seen many times. V gene TRBV4-2 combines with J gene TRBJ2-7, with 10 positions matching TRBD2. J lost 0 bases, V lost 1 base, and 9 bases had no gene match. The CDR3 runs 18 residues. Germline-derived CDR1 and CDR2 are LGHNA and YNFKEQ. The CDR3 here is CASSQGIAGGLSSYEQYF. The CDR3 coding sequence is TGTGCCAGCAGCCAAGGAATAGCGGGGGGCCTGAGCTCCTACGAGCAGTACTTC.

V gene TRBV9 combines with J gene TRBJ2-7; possibly TRBD1 or TRBD2 for D (6 bases each). V lost 0 bases to trimming and J lost 2 bases, with 12 bases between them. Per the germline V gene, CDR1 is SGDLS and CDR2 is YYNGEE. There are 15 residues in the CDR3. The DNA for the CDR3 is TGTGCCAGCAGCGTAGGGGGGGCCGGTACCTACGAGCAGTACTTC. It translates to CASSVGGAGTYEQYF.

The J gene is TRBJ1-1, the V gene TRBV11-2, with D possibly matching TRBD1 (5 bases). Germline CDR1 and CDR2: SGHAT and FQNNGV. V was trimmed by 6 bases and J by 4 bases, leaving 15 bases between them. This CDR3 has 14 amino acids. CDR3 amino acids: CASRTGGGSTEAFF. The CDR3 DNA is TGTGCCAGCAGGACCGGTGGGGGGTCCACTGAAGCTTTCTTT.

The table lists this clonotype with a few counts. The rearrangement joins TRBV12-5 to TRBJ2-7, with 8 nucleotides matching TRBD2. In germline, CDR1 is LGHNT, CDR2 FRNRAP. V was clipped by 2 bases and J by 4 bases; unmatched bases: 10. The length of the CDR3 is 16 residues. CDR3: CASGLRPGGAGYEQYF. The CDR3 region has the DNA TGTGCTAGTGGTTTGCGGCCCGGGGGGGCCGGATACGAGCAGTACTTC.

CDR3 protein: CASSLDVLGIYESFF. CDR3 sequence (DNA): TGTGCCAGCAGCTTAGACGTCTTGGGCATTTATGAATCCTTCTTT. The J gene is TRBJ1-1, the V gene TRBV7-2; D gene unclear. CDR1 and CDR2 (germline): SGHTA, FQGNSA. This CDR3 has 15 amino acids. V lost 1 base to trimming and J lost 14 bases, with 23 bases between them.